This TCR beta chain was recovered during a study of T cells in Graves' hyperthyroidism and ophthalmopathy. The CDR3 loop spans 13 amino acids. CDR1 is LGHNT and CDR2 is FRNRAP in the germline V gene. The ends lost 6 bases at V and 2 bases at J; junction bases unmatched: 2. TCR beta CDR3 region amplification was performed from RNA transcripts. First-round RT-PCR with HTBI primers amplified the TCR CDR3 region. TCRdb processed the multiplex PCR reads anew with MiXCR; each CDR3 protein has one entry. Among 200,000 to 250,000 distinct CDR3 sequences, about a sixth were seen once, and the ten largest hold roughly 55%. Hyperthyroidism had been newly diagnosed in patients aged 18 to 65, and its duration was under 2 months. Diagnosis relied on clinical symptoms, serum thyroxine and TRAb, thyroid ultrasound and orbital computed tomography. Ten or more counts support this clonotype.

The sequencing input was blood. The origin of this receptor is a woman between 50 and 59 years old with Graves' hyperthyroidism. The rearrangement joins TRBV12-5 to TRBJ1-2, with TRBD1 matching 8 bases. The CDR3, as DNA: TGTGCTAGTGGGAGGACAGGGAACTATGGCTACACCTTC. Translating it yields CASGRTGNYGYTF.